The T cell receptor beta chain under discussion was sequenced for a study of metastatic and nonmetastatic thyroid tumors. Background on the study: Across peripheral blood and tumor or nodule tissue samples taken from malignant and benign thyroid patients, the repertoires were compared with one another.

Thyroid surgery was preceded by no treatment in any patient. How the authors handled the data: It was from CDR3 differences across clinicopathological groups that a distant-metastasis classifier for papillary thyroid cancer was built. Using MiXCR, TCRdb re-called clones from the PCR reads. TCRdb's processing, not the authors' own work, is the source of the V and J calls. Of fewer than 40,000 clones listed, roughly half are singletons. The CDR3 has 16 residues. The V and J ends lost 3 bases and 0 bases respectively, with 12 bases between them. Germline V gene data show CDR1 as SGHRS and CDR2 as YFSETQ.

J is TRBJ2-2 and V is TRBV5-1, with D tentatively TRBD1 (6 bases). Sequencing used tumor tissue. The sequence came from a male donor with papillary thyroid cancer or a benign thyroid nodule (not recorded which). Some clones in this sample may be carry-over from other donors' samples. The CDR3 nucleotides read TGCGCCAGCAGCTGGTCCGGGACACCGAACACCGGGGAGCTGTTTTTT. Protein: CASSWSGTPNTGELFF.